This entry features one T cell receptor (beta chain) sequence. Its antigen is unidentified. The study ran its PCR with 60 Vbeta and 13 Jbeta primers. The authors' processing: About 12 million of the 80 million or so unique TCR beta chains counted in a later analysis were shared. Method: immunoSEQ multiplex PCR; TCRdb's copy keeps in-frame clones and lacks some. That table supplies the V and J calls and clone size; D and trimming were determined from the DNA. The sample includes approximately 190,000 clones, about four fifths seen only once; the top ten take roughly 0.098%. This record comes from a study of cytomegalovirus exposure and HLA in healthy donors. V lost 9 bases and J 0 bases, leaving 10 bases between the germline ends. This CDR3 comprises 13 residues. Germline values: CDR1 MNHEY, CDR2 SMNVEV (reference sequence). Study results and caveats: A previous analysis found most TCR beta V segments productive roughly 87% or roughly 30% of the time. It was likely that a cluster of highly shared sequence variants was a sequencing artifact. Cytomegalovirus-associated status was assigned to some 180 TCR beta chains.

The gene calls are TRBV27 and TRBJ2-3; possible D gene TRBD2, 5 bases. The sequenced material came from PBMCs. This sequence originates from a boy aged 2 to 10 in good health and CMV-seronegative. CDR3 sequence: CASSRTSTDTQYF. CDR3 nucleotides: TGTGCCAGTTCGAGGACTAGCACAGATACGCAGTATTTT.